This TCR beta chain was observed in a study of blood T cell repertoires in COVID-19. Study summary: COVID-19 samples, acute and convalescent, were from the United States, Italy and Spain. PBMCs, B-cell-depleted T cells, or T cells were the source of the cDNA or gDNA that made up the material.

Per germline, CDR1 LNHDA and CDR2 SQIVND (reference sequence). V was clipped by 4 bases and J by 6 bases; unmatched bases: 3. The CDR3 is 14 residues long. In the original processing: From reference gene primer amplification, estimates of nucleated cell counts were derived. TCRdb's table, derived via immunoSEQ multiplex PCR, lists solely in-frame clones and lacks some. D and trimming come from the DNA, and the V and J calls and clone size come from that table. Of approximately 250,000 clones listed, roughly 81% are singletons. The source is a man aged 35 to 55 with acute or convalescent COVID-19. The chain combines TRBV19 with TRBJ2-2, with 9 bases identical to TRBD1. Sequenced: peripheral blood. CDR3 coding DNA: TGTGCCAGTAGTAACAGGGGGCGCGCCGGGGAGCTGTTTTTT. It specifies CASSNRGRAGELFF.